The 23 T cell receptor beta chains reported below all come from one sample, sequenced in a study of regulatory T cells in long-lasting Graves disease. CDR3 regions were amplified by Arm-PCR using iRepertoire HTBI primers to build TCR beta libraries. TCRdb reprocessed the multiplex PCR reads via MiXCR and lists one record per CDR3 protein. The sample holds roughly 450,000 distinct CDR3 sequences; 22% are singletons and the top ten take around 12%. Stated time point: persistent/refractory GD, antithyroid drugs over 5 years with positive TRAb. PBMC-extracted RNA yielded the TCR library. Sequencing used peripheral blood mononuclear cells (PBMCs), obtained when the disease was refractory, from a patient treated with antithyroid drugs. The receptor set was obtained from a female donor with Graves disease.

This clonotype was observed a few times. V and J are TRBV6-2 or TRBV6-3 and TRBJ1-3, with 7 bases that match TRBD1. CDR3 length: 16 amino acids. V lost 2 bases and J lost 2; bases outside the gene matches: 6. CDR1 is MNHEY, CDR2 SVGEGT, per germline. The CDR3 sequence: CASSYDRARTGNTIYF. The CDR3 DNA reads TGTGCCAGCAGTTACGACAGGGCCAGGACTGGAAACACCATATATTTT.

This clonotype has more than one count but fewer than ten. This sequence joins TRBV6-1 and TRBJ2-7, with TRBD1 matching 10 bases. J gave up 5 bases and V 8 bases, and 9 bases lay outside the gene matches. The germline V gene encodes CDR1 MNHNS and CDR2 SASEGT. CDR3 length equals 14 residues. The CDR3 sequence is CASSRGDRGNEQYF. The CDR3 nucleotides read TGTGCCAGCTCACGGGGGGACAGGGGAAACGAGCAGTACTTC.

The chain is built from TRBV24-1 and TRBJ2-7; weak D call: TRBD1 (5 bases). V was shortened by 7 bases and J by 0 bases, with 9 bases between the two germline ends. The CDR3 totals 13 residues. Germline V gene sequence: CDR1 KGHDR, CDR2 SFDVKD. The CDR3: CATRDTTSYEQYF. Here the CDR3 DNA reads TGTGCCACCAGGGACACTACCTCCTACGAGCAGTACTTC.

This rearrangement joins TRBV11-2 to TRBJ2-5; 8 bases match TRBD1. The trim removed 5 bases at V and 2 bases at J, leaving 10 bases unmatched. Germline V gives CDR1 SGHAT, CDR2 FQNNGV. This CDR3 spans 16 amino acids. The CDR3 reads CASSATPGQVQETQYF. CDR3 nucleotide sequence: TGTGCCAGCAGCGCGACGCCGGGACAGGTACAAGAGACCCAGTACTTC. Variable domain in full (rest from reference TRBV11-2 and TRBJ2-5): EAGVAQSPRYKIIEKRQSVAFWCNPISGHATLYWYQQILGQGPKLLIQFQNNGVVDDSQLPKDRFSAERLKGVDSTLKIQPAKLEDSAVYLCASSATPGQVQETQYFGPGTRLLVL.

This clonotype was seen only a few times. The chain recombines TRBV19 with TRBJ2-7, with D possibly being TRBD1 (7 bases). In germline, CDR1 is LNHDA, CDR2 SQIVND (reference sequence). The CDR3 loop spans 14 amino acids. The V end was cut by 4 bases, the J end by 5 bases, with 15 bases between. The CDR3 here is CASSSQGGIDEQYF. For the CDR3, the DNA is TGTGCCAGTAGTAGTCAGGGGGGTATCGACGAGCAGTACTTC.

This clonotype was seen ten or more times. The gene calls are TRBV12-3 or TRBV12-4 and TRBJ2-5; 7 bases align to TRBD2. Germline trimming cut 8 bases from V and 3 bases from J; bases unmatched to any gene: 9. The CDR3 spans 14 residues. In nucleotides, the CDR3 is TGTGCCAGCGGAAGGGGCGCGGGAGAAGAGACCCAGTACTTC. It translates to CASGRGAGEETQYF.

The chain couples TRBV6-5 to TRBJ2-6; D unresolved. V dropped 2 bases and J dropped 1 base, with 6 bases sitting between them. The CDR3 is 15 amino acids. CDR1 and CDR2 from the germline V gene are MNHEY and SVGAGI. The CDR3 loop reads CASSYGRSGANVLTF. CDR3 nucleotides: TGTGCCAGCAGTTACGGCAGGTCTGGGGCCAACGTCCTGACTTTC.

The chain carries TRBV9 and TRBJ2-1; TRBD2 might be the D (6 bases). Germline CDR1 and CDR2: SGDLS and YYNGEE. This CDR3 spans 15 amino acids. Between the trimmed V and J ends, which lost 6 bases and 8 bases, there was a span of 21 bases. This CDR3 is CASTQWGDAGYEQFF. CDR3 in DNA: TGTGCCAGCACCCAGTGGGGGGACGCGGGATATGAGCAGTTCTTC.

This clonotype was detected many times. This chain joins TRBV6-1 and TRBJ2-7; D uncertain. The germline V and J ends were trimmed by 3 bases and 2 bases, with 5 bases remaining between them. The CDR3 consists of 12 residues. Germline V gives CDR1 MNHNS, CDR2 SASEGT. The CDR3 nucleotides are TGTGCCAGCAGTGACCAGGCCTACGAGCAGTACTTC. Protein sequence: CASSDQAYEQYF.

This clonotype was counted at least ten times. V gene TRBV13 combines with J gene TRBJ2-1, with D perhaps being TRBD1 or TRBD2 (5 bases each). Germline V gene lookup returns CDR1 PRHDT and CDR2 FYEKMQ (reference sequence). V was cut by 5 bases and J by 5 bases, with 10 bases left in between. The length of the CDR3 is 13 residues. The CDR3 loop reads CASSTGPHNEQFF. In DNA, the CDR3 is TGTGCCAGCAGCACGGGACCGCACAATGAGCAGTTCTTC.

The chain has TRBV7-2 and TRBJ1-4; D possibly corresponds to TRBD1 (6 bases). V was cut by 5 bases and J by 8 bases, with 15 bases left in between. CDR3 length equals 14 residues. The germline V gene has CDR1 SGHTA and CDR2 FQGNSA. CDR3 region: CASSIRGFGEKLFF. CDR3 nucleotides: TGTGCCAGCAGCATCAGGGGATTTGGAGAAAAACTGTTTTTT.

This clonotype was seen at least ten times. The V and J genes are TRBV11-2 and TRBJ1-2; D perhaps matches TRBD1 (5 bases). The CDR3 sequence is 15 residues long. Trimming removed 1 base at V and 1 base at J, with 10 bases between. Germline-derived CDR1 and CDR2 are SGHAT and FQNNGV. The CDR3 nucleotides read TGTGCCAGCAGCTTAGGAGGAAGGGGTAACTATGGCTACACCTTC. Translating it yields CASSLGGRGNYGYTF.

The genes are TRBV12-3 or TRBV12-4 and TRBJ2-3; a possible D gene is TRBD2 (5 bases). The CDR3 is made up of 15 amino acids. With 4 bases removed from V and 1 base from J, the gap between germline ends came to 12 bases. Written as DNA, the CDR3 is TGTGCCAGCAGTTCGGGGTGGCGCCGCACAGATACGCAGTATTTT. This translates into CASSSGWRRTDTQYF.

This clonotype has a handful of counts. The chain carries TRBV18 and TRBJ2-4; D is undetermined. CDR3 size: 12 residues. The germline CDR1 and CDR2 sequences are KGHSH and LQKENI. The V end lost 2 bases, the J end lost 2 bases, and 1 base lay between the germline ends. CDR3 bases: TGTGCCAGCTCACCATCCAAAAACATTCAGTACTTC. Residues: CASSPSKNIQYF.

The rearrangement links TRBV2 to TRBJ2-3, with TRBD2 identical over 11 bases. J gave up 3 bases and V 1 base, and 3 bases lay outside the gene matches. The CDR3 has 16 amino acids. In germline, CDR1 is SNHLY, CDR2 FYNNEI. CDR3 in DNA: TGTGCCAGCAGTGAAGTCCTAGCGGGGGGAACAGATACGCAGTATTTT. This sequence encodes CASSEVLAGGTDTQYF.

This clonotype has just a few counts. The chain couples TRBV10-3 to TRBJ2-2; D might be TRBD2 (5 bases). Germline-derived CDR1 and CDR2 are ENHRY and SYGVKD. This CDR3 has 14 amino acids. The V end lost 4 bases, the J end lost 5 bases, and 11 bases lay between the germline ends. CDR3 sequence reads: CAISAVSGTGELFF. The CDR3 DNA sequence: TGTGCCATCAGTGCCGTCAGCGGTACCGGGGAGCTGTTTTTT.

This clonotype has only one observation. This clone may be a read error of a much larger clone one base away. V gene TRBV28 combines with J gene TRBJ1-1; D remains ambiguous. Germline lookup yields CDR1 MDHEN and CDR2 SYDVKM. This CDR3 contains 12 residues. CDR3 in DNA: TGTGCCAGCGGGGAAGGAGACACTGAAGCTTCCTTT. Translating gives CASGEGDTEASF. The full variable domain, in which reference TRBV28 and TRBJ1-1 provide the parts outside the CDR3, is DVKVTQSSRYLVKRTGEKVFLECVQDMDHENMFWYRQDPGLGLRLIYFSYDVKMKEKGDIPEGYSVSREKKERFSLILESASTNQTSMYLCASGEGDTEASFGQGTRLTVV.

This clonotype was seen a handful of times. The chain joins TRBV30 to TRBJ2-7, with 11 bases fitting TRBD1. CDR3 length: 15 amino acids. V was pared by 6 bases and J by 4 bases, with 11 bases of the junction left unmatched. The germline CDR1 and CDR2 sequences are GTSNPN and SVGIG (reference sequence). CDR3 protein: CACLRTGGEKYEQYF. CDR3 DNA: TGTGCCTGCCTAAGGACAGGGGGCGAAAAGTACGAGCAGTACTTC.

This clonotype came up many times. This rearrangement joins TRBV6-1 to TRBJ1-1; no reliable D call. The CDR3 is 15 residues long. Trimming stripped 6 bases from V and 4 bases from J, with 18 bases between. The germline gives CDR1 MNHNS, CDR2 SASEGT. The CDR3 nucleotides are TGTGCCAGCAGAGACGGAGGAGCCCGGGGCACTGAAGCTTTCTTT. This translates into CASRDGGARGTEAFF.

The V gene is TRBV5-1, the J gene TRBJ1-4; 7 bases map to TRBD1. The CDR3 spans 15 residues. Germline assignment: CDR1 SGHRS and CDR2 YFSETQ. Trimming cost V 4 bases and J 8 bases; bases outside gene matches: 11. CDR3 in amino acids: CASSGGGTAGEKLFF. In DNA form, the CDR3 reads TGCGCCAGCAGCGGCGGCGGGACAGCCGGGGAAAAACTGTTTTTT.

This clonotype has a count of ten or more. The J gene is TRBJ2-7, the V gene TRBV15; 7 bases are a match to TRBD1. CDR1 and CDR2 from the germline V gene are LNHNV and YYDKDF (reference sequence). Trimming at V came to 5 bases and at J to 6 bases, leaving 7 bases not matched to a gene. The CDR3 is 13 amino acids. The chain's CDR3 is CATSDRAASEQYF. The CDR3, as DNA: TGTGCCACCAGCGACAGGGCGGCTTCCGAGCAGTACTTC.

This clonotype was observed at least ten times. CDR3 amino acids: CASSRTGTAGEKLFF. CDR3 nucleotide sequence: TGTGCCAGCAGTCGCACCGGGACAGCGGGTGAAAAACTGTTTTTT. V gene TRBV6-1 combines with J gene TRBJ1-4; 7 nucleotides match TRBD1. Germline V lookup: CDR1 MNHNS, CDR2 SASEGT. The CDR3 totals 15 residues. V trimming: 5 bases; J trimming: 7 bases; junction bases outside the gene matches: 10.

The chain employs TRBV4-3 and TRBJ1-1, with 9 bases identical to TRBD1. Germline values: CDR1 LGHNA, CDR2 YSLEER. Unmatched junction bases numbered 6, after V lost 0 bases and J lost 1 base. The CDR3 consists of 17 residues. CDR3 sequence reads: CASSQDRATGGNTEAFF. CDR3 nucleotides: TGCGCCAGCAGCCAAGATCGGGCGACAGGGGGGAACACTGAAGCTTTCTTT.